This entry is about one T cell receptor (beta chain). Assay used: immunoSEQ multiplex PCR; TCRdb lists only in-frame clones, some missing. The sample has 150,000 to 180,000 clones; over 80% are singletons. Recipients boosted at about 4 weeks or about 12 weeks are pooled. This entry comes from a study of T cell responses to AZD1222 COVID-19 vaccine. CDR1 is SGHNT, CDR2 YENEEA, per germline. This CDR3 contains 13 residues. V was trimmed by 1 base and J by 9 bases, leaving 11 bases between them. The chain recombines TRBV11-3 with TRBJ2-3, with a tentative D call TRBD1 (6 bases). The receptor was isolated from an adult who received the AZD1222 COVID-19 vaccine. Sample: peripheral blood, taken 28 days after the second AZD1222 dose. The CDR3 protein is CASSLVPQGTQYF. DNA of the CDR3: TGTGCCAGCAGCTTAGTCCCCCAGGGGACGCAGTATTTT.